The clone carrying this TCR beta chain occurred once. CDR1 is MNHEY, CDR2 SVGAGI, per germline. The CDR3 has 14 amino acids. V was clipped by 2 bases and J by 0 bases, with 5 bases between them. The sample belongs to a study of T cells after somatic rescue of genetic block. Sequenced by immunoSEQ multiplex PCR; TCRdb stores in-frame clones only, minus some. The sample lists tens of thousands of clones, about 96% occurring once. The receptor was isolated from a child younger than two. The chain has TRBV6-5 and TRBJ1-5, with D unclear. Sequencing input: peripheral blood mononuclear cells (PBMCs). The CDR3 DNA sequence: TGTGCCAGCAGTTACAAATATAGCAATCAGCCCCAGCATTTT. This codes for CASSYKYSNQPQHF.